Only one count was recorded for the clone carrying this T cell receptor beta chain. Its cognate antigen is unknown. This record belongs to a study of T cell responses to AZD1222 COVID-19 vaccine. General study findings and limits: The donor group comprised mostly white British people and more females; the analysis possibly underestimated clonal diversity. Nearly half of the spike-specific TCRs reportedly recognize variant regions that carry no mutations.

Trimming removed 2 bases at V and 5 bases at J, with 9 bases between. The CDR3 is 13 residues long. Assay: immunoSEQ multiplex PCR; the TCRdb copy retains only in-frame clones and omits some. The sample shows some 150,000 clones, almost 85% of them seen only once. This receptor was obtained from an adult who received the MenACWY meningococcal vaccine as a control. This chain uses TRBV12-3 or TRBV12-4 with TRBJ1-1; D is unclear. The specimen was peripheral blood, collected 28 days after the second dose of the MenACWY control vaccine. The DNA of the CDR3 is TGTGCCAGCAGTTTAAGCACCCAGACTGAAGCTTTCTTT. The encoded protein is CASSLSTQTEAFF.